The rows below give T cell receptor beta chains drawn from one sample of a study of CD4 T cells in relation to SARS-CoV-2 and coronaviruses. Some clones are missing from TCRdb's copy, which holds only in-frame ones; the method was immunoSEQ multiplex PCR. The sample includes approximately 37,000 clones, roughly 88% of them seen just once. The sample comprised memory CD4+ T cells from PBMCs. The receptors originated from an adult with COVID-19. Each CDR3 is given without its conserved first and last residue.

V gene	J gene	CDR3 protein
TRBV27	TRBJ2-1	ASNRIPSYNEQF
TRBV28	TRBJ2-7	ASRLAGSYEQY
TRBV5-5	TRBJ2-7	ASSMAGGRAREQY
TRBV6-7	TRBJ2-1	ASSYGSGQSHEQF
TRBV2	TRBJ1-5	ASSRGAGWENQPQH
TRBV29-1	TRBJ2-1	SVGPGGGQF
TRBV19	TRBJ2-4	ASSMRAGISLAKNIQY
TRBV12-3/TRBV12-4	TRBJ1-1	ASSFANTEAF
TRBV2	TRBJ1-2	ARRGRYGYT
TRBV18	TRBJ2-2	ASSPGQGRGELF
TRBV5-1	TRBJ2-1	ASSGRAGLTYNEQF
TRBV6-5	TRBJ2-7	ASSSPGTGISYEQY
TRBV30	TRBJ1-3	AWRMGGGEGNTIY
TRBV28	TRBJ1-1	ASSLIPGNTEAF
TRBV3-1/TRBV3-2	TRBJ1-3	ASSRQGSGNTIY
TRBV10-3	TRBJ2-3	AIRGLVSTDTQY
TRBV11-2	TRBJ2-7	ASSLDVSSFYEQY
TRBV28	TRBJ1-3	ASSSDRGGNTIY
TRBV12-3/TRBV12-4	TRBJ1-5	ASSGTGVQPQH
TRBV7-2	TRBJ2-5	ASSLGTRETQY
TRBV5-1	TRBJ2-7	ASSLTPGTEYEQY
TRBV2	TRBJ1-2	ASSRGNYGYT
TRBV28	TRBJ2-2	ASSFPQGLTNTGELF
TRBV15	TRBJ2-5	ATSRPLAGRETQY